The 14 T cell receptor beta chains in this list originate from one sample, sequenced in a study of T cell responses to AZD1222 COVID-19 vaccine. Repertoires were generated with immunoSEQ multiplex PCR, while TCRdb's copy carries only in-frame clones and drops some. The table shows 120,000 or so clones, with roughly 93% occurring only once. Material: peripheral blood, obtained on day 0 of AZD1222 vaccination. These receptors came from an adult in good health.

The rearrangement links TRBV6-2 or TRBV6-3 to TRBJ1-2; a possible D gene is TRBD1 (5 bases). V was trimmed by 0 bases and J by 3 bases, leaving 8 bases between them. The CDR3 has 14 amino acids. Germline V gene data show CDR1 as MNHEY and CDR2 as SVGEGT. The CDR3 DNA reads TGTGCCAGCAGTTACTCGAGACAGTACTATGGCTACACCTTC. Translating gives CASSYSRQYYGYTF.

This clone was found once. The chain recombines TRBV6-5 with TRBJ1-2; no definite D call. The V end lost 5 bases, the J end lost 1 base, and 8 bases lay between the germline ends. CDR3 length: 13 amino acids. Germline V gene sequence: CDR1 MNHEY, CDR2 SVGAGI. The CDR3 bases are TGTGCCAGCAGTCCCCAGGTTAACTATGGCTACACCTTC. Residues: CASSPQVNYGYTF.

In DNA form, the CDR3 reads TGTGCCAGCAGTTACGGGACTAGCGGGAATTACAATGAGCAGTTCTTC. As protein: CASSYGTSGNYNEQFF. The rearrangement uses TRBV6-2 or TRBV6-3 and TRBJ2-1, with 13 positions matching TRBD2. The V segment lost 2 bases and the J segment 4 bases; nucleotides outside the gene matches: 2. The CDR3 loop spans 16 amino acids. Germline V gene lookup returns CDR1 MNHEY and CDR2 SVGEGT.

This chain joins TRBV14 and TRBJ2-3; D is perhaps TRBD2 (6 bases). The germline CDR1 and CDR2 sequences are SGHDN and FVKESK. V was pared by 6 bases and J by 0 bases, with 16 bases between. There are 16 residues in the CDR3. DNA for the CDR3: TGTGCCAGCAGGCCGGGCCTCGGGACTAGCACAGATACGCAGTATTTT. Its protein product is CASRPGLGTSTDTQYF.

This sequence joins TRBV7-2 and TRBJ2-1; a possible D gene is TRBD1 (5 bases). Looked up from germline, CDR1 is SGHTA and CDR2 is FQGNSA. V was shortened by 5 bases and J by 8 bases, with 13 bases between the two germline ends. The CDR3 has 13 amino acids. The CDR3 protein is CASSRPVRDEQFF. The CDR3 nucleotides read TGTGCCAGCAGCAGACCGGTCAGGGATGAGCAGTTCTTC.

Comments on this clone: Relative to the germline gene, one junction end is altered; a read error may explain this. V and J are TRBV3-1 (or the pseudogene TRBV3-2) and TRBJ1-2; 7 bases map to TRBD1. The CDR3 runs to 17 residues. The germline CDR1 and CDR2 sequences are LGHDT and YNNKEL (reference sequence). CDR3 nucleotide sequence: TGTGCCAGCAGTCAAGATTATGGAACGGGACAGTTCTATGGCTACACCTTC. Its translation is CASSQDYGTGQFYGYTF.

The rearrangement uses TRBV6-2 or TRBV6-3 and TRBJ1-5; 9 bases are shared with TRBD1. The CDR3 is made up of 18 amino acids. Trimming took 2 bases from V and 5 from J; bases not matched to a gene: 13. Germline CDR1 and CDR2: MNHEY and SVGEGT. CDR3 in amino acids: CASSYKLGNRGQDQPQHF. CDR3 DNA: TGTGCCAGCAGTTACAAACTCGGGAACAGGGGGCAGGATCAGCCCCAGCATTTT.

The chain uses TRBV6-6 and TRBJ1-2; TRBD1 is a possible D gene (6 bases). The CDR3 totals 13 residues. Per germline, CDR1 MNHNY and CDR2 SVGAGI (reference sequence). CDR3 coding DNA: TGTGGCGTTGGAGGGGGGTCCAACTATGGCTACACCTTC. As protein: CGVGGGSNYGYTF.

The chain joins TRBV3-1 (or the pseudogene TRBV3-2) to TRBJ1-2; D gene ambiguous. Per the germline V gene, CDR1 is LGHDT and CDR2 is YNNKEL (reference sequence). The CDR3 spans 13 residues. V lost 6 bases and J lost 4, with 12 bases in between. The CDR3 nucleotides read TGTGCCAGCAGTACCTCGGAGGCCTATGGCTACACCTTC. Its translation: CASSTSEAYGYTF.

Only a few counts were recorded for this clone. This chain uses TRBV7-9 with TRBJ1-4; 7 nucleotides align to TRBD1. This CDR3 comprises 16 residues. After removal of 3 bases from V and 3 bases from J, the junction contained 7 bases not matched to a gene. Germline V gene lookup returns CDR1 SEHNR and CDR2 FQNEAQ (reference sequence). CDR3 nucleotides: TGTGCCAGCAGCTTTGGGCAGGGGGATGCTAATGAAAAACTGTTTTTT. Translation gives CASSFGQGDANEKLFF.

DNA of the CDR3: TGCGCCAGCAATTTGGGGGTCGAGACCGGGGAGCTGTTTTTT. Its translation is CASNLGVETGELFF. The V call is TRBV5-1, the J call TRBJ2-2, with D perhaps given as TRBD1 or TRBD2 (5 bases each). The V end was cut by 6 bases, the J end by 5 bases, with 14 bases between. This CDR3 is built from 14 residues. The germline V gene has CDR1 SGHRS and CDR2 YFSETQ.

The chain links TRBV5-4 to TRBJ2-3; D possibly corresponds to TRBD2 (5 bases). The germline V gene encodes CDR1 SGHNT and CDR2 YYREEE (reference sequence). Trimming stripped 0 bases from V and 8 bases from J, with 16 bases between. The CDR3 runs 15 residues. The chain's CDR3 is CASSLAQRPSGTQYF. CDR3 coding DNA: TGTGCCAGCAGCTTGGCCCAGCGGCCCAGTGGTACGCAGTATTTT. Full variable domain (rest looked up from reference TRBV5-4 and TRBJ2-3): ETGVTQSPTHLIKTRGQQVTLRCSSQSGHNTVSWYQQALGQGPQFIFQYYREEENGRGNFPPRFSGLQFPNYSSELNVNALELDDSALYLCASSLAQRPSGTQYFGPGTRLTVL.

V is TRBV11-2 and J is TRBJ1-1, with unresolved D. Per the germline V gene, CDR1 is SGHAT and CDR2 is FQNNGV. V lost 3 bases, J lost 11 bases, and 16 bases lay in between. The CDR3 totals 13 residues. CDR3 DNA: TGTGCCAGCAGCTTGGCCGGTCCTCGAGGGGCTTTCTTT. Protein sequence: CASSLAGPRGAFF.

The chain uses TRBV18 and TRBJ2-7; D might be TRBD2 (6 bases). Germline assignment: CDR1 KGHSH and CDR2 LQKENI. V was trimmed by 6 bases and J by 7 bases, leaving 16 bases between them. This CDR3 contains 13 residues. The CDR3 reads CASSGTAFREQYV. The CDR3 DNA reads TGTGCCAGCTCCGGGACTGCTTTTAGGGAGCAGTACGTC.